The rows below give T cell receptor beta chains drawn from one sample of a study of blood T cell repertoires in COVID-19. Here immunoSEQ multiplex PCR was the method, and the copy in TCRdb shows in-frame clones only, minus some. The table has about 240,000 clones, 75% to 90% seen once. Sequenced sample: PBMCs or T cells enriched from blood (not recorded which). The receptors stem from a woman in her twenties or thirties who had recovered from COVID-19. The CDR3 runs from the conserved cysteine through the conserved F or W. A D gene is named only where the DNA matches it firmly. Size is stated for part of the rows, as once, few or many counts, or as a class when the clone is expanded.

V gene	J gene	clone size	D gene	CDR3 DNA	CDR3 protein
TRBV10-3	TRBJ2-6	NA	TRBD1	TGTGCCATCAGCGGAGGACAGGGCCCTTCTGGGGCCAACGTCCTGACTTTC	CAISGGQGPSGANVLTF
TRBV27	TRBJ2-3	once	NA	TGTGCCAGCAGTAAAATGCACAATTGGGAGCACGGCACAGATACGCAGTATTTT	CASSKMHNWEHGTDTQYF
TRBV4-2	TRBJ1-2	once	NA	TGTGCCAGCAGCCAAGAAATATCCAACTATGGCTACACCTTC	CASSQEISNYGYTF
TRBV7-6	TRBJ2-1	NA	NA	TGTGCCAGCAGCTTCTCAGGGTCCTTCGGTAACGATGAGCAGTTCTTC	CASSFSGSFGNDEQFF
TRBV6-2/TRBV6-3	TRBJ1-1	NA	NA	TGTGCCAGCAGTTACCGGTTGGCCCCCAGCGCCACTGAAGCTTTCTTT	CASSYRLAPSATEAFF
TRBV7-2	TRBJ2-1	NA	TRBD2	TGTGCCAGCAGCTTAGTCGCTAGCGGGAGGAATGAGCAGTTCTTC	CASSLVASGRNEQFF
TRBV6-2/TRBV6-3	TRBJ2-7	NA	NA	TGTGCCAGCAGCCTGACAGCCTACGAGCAGTACTTC	CASSLTAYEQYF
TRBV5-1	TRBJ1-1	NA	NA	TGCGCCAGCAGCTCCGCCGGACGCGGGGACACTGAAGCTTTCTTT	CASSSAGRGDTEAFF
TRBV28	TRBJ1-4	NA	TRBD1	TGTGCCAGCAGTACCCGGACAGGGGCTTTTGAAAAACTGTTTTTT	CASSTRTGAFEKLFF
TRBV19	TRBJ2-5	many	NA	TGTGCCAGTAGTATAGCCCCATACACTACCCAGGAGACCCAGTACTTC	CASSIAPYTTQETQYF
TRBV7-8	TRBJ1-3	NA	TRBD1	TGTGCCAGCAGCCCGAGGGGGCTTGGAAACACCATATATTTT	CASSPRGLGNTIYF
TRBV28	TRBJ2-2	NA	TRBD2	TGTGCCAGCAGTTCGCTCCTGTCGGGACTAGCCGGAACCGGGGAGCTGTTTTTT	CASSSLLSGLAGTGELFF